This passage covers 30 T cell receptor beta chains from one sample sequenced in a study of shared clonotypes between healthy human individuals. Some clones are missing from TCRdb's copy, which holds only in-frame ones; the method was immunoSEQ multiplex PCR. The table shows some 530,000 clones, with approximately 80% occurring only once. What was sequenced was PBMCs. The receptors originated from a woman between 40 and 50 years old in good health. Some clones in this sample may be carry-over from other donors' samples.

The CDR3 here is CASSPPTSGRAAYNEQFF. DNA of the CDR3: TGTGCCAGCTCACCGCCGACTAGCGGGAGGGCCGCCTACAATGAGCAGTTCTTC. The chain couples TRBV18 to TRBJ2-1, with 14 nucleotides matching TRBD2. This CDR3 is built from 18 residues. J lost 2 bases, V lost 3 bases, and 6 bases had no gene match. The germline CDR1 and CDR2 sequences are KGHSH and LQKENI.

The chain combines TRBV6-1 with TRBJ1-5, with 10 nucleotides matching TRBD1. V dropped 6 bases and J dropped 6; count of bases not matched to a gene: 8. The length of the CDR3 is 15 residues. Looked up from germline, CDR1 is MNHNS and CDR2 is SASEGT. The CDR3 nucleotides are TGTGCCAGCAGAACCGGGACAGGGGACGTTCAGCCCCAGCATTTT. Translation gives CASRTGTGDVQPQHF.

This clone was counted many times. The V gene is TRBV30, the J gene TRBJ1-3, with a weak D call TRBD1 (5 bases). Trimming pared 8 bases from V and 3 bases from J, leaving 14 bases between. Germline V CDR1 and CDR2: GTSNPN, SVGIG (reference sequence). This CDR3 is 13 amino acids long. The CDR3 DNA sequence: TGTGCCCAGGTGGGGGGATTTGGAAACACCATATATTTT. It translates to CAQVGGFGNTIYF.

The rearrangement links TRBV5-1 to TRBJ2-7; 10 positions match TRBD2. Germline lookup yields CDR1 SGHRS and CDR2 YFSETQ. The CDR3 contains 19 residues. V lost 0 bases to trimming and J lost 2 bases; unmatched junction nucleotides: 14. CDR3 coding DNA: TGCGCCAGCAGCTTGGGGGTAGCGGGAGGAGCCCCATCAACCTACGAGCAGTACTTC. It translates to CASSLGVAGGAPSTYEQYF. Full variable domain (outside the CDR3, taken from reference TRBV5-1 and TRBJ2-7): KAGVTQTPRYLIKTRGQQVTLSCSPISGHRSVSWYQQTPGQGLQFLFEYFSETQRNKGNFPGRFSGRQFSNSRSEMNVSTLELGDSALYLCASSLGVAGGAPSTYEQYFGPGTRLTVT.

V usage is TRBV30 and J usage is TRBJ1-4, with 9 bases aligning to TRBD1. Germline trimming cut 0 bases from V and 7 bases from J; bases unmatched to any gene: 15. Germline assignment: CDR1 GTSNPN and CDR2 SVGIG (reference sequence). The CDR3 runs to 18 residues. CDR3 bases: TGTGCCTGGAGTGTCAAAACGAGGACCGGGACAGGGAGTGAAAAACTGTTTTTT. Its protein is CAWSVKTRTGTGSEKLFF.

This chain joins TRBV20-1 and TRBJ1-2; no definite D call. The V gene's germline CDR1 is DFQATT and CDR2 SNEGSKA (reference sequence). The CDR3 sequence is 11 residues long. The CDR3 bases are TGCAGCGTGCACAGCAACTATGGCTACACCTTC. This sequence encodes CSVHSNYGYTF.

The rearrangement links TRBV14 to TRBJ2-1; maybe TRBD2 (6 bases). The CDR3 runs 13 residues. V lost 4 bases to trimming and J lost 7 bases, with 11 bases between them. Germline assignment: CDR1 SGHDN and CDR2 FVKESK. The CDR3 region is CASSLTSSNEQFF. Written as DNA, the CDR3 is TGTGCCAGCAGCCTAACTAGCAGTAATGAGCAGTTCTTC.

CDR3 protein: CASSFGSAYEQYF. CDR3 in DNA: TGTGCCAGCAGTTTCGGATCGGCCTACGAGCAGTACTTC. The rearrangement links TRBV27 to TRBJ2-7; D not resolved. The ends were cut back, 3 bases at V and 2 bases at J, with 8 bases in the middle. Looked up from germline, CDR1 is MNHEY and CDR2 is SMNVEV (reference sequence). The CDR3 has 13 residues.

This clone was observed a few times. This sequence joins TRBV6-6 and TRBJ1-2; possible D gene TRBD1, 5 bases. The CDR3 runs to 14 residues. Germline V gene lookup returns CDR1 MNHNY and CDR2 SVGAGI (reference sequence). The germline V and J ends were trimmed by 10 bases and 6 bases, with 21 bases remaining between them. The CDR3 sequence: CANWRSGDRDGYTF. The DNA for the CDR3 is TGTGCCAACTGGAGGTCTGGGGACCGGGATGGCTACACCTTC.

This clone was observed a few times. The chain carries TRBV7-2 and TRBJ1-3, with 7 nucleotides matching TRBD1. The CDR3 is 17 amino acids. Trimming cost V 2 bases and J 0 bases; bases outside gene matches: 7. Germline CDR1 SGHTA, CDR2 FQGNSA. CDR3 protein: CASSLRGGQNSGNTIYF. In nucleotides, the CDR3 is TGTGCCAGCAGCTTAAGAGGGGGACAGAACTCTGGAAACACCATATATTTT.

CDR3 sequence reads: CASSRGQGAEAFF. The DNA for the CDR3 is TGTGCCAGCAGCCGTGGACAGGGGGCTGAAGCTTTCTTT. The V call is TRBV7-9, the J call TRBJ1-1, with TRBD1 matching 10 bases. The CDR3 loop spans 13 amino acids. CDR1 SEHNR and CDR2 FQNEAQ come from the germline V gene (reference sequence). J was trimmed by 6 bases and V by 5 bases; bases with no gene match: 3.

This chain uses TRBV2 with TRBJ2-1; 7 bases match TRBD2. Germline lookup yields CDR1 SNHLY and CDR2 FYNNEI. The CDR3 has 15 residues. Trimming at V came to 1 base and at J to 7 bases, leaving 7 bases not matched to a gene. The CDR3 reads CASSEVLAMGNEQFF. Written as DNA, the CDR3 is TGTGCCAGCAGTGAAGTACTAGCGATGGGGAATGAGCAGTTCTTC.

The J gene is TRBJ2-1, the V gene TRBV2, with 10 bases matching TRBD2. Germline V gene sequence: CDR1 SNHLY, CDR2 FYNNEI. V was clipped by 7 bases and J by 5 bases; unmatched bases: 8. The CDR3 is 15 residues long. This CDR3 is CASKLAGSNNNEQFF. CDR3 in DNA: TGTGCCAGCAAACTAGCGGGGAGTAATAACAATGAGCAGTTCTTC.

This chain uses TRBV27 with TRBJ2-5; no clear D gene. Near its end, the DNA agrees better with TRBJ2-7, so the J call may be wrong. Germline loops: CDR1 MNHEY, CDR2 SMNVEV (reference sequence). This CDR3 has 17 residues. The CDR3 coding sequence is TGTGCCAGCAGAGGATCAGGCTCTTGGTTTTTAGGCTACGAGCAGTACTTC. Protein: CASRGSGSWFLGYEQYF.

The V call is TRBV27, the J call TRBJ2-5; 7 nucleotides match TRBD2. The CDR3 runs to 13 residues. Germline V gives CDR1 MNHEY, CDR2 SMNVEV (reference sequence). V shed 2 bases, J shed 4 bases, and the junction held 1 base outside the gene matches. The CDR3 DNA follows: TGTGCCAGCAGTTTAGCGGGAGCAGAGACCCAGTACTTC. Its protein product is CASSLAGAETQYF.

This clone was seen only once. The chain couples TRBV21-1 to TRBJ1-4. TRBV21-1 corresponds to a pseudogene. The CDR3 has 15 residues. In DNA form, the CDR3 reads TGTGCCAGCAGCTCCCGGGGGGGTTTTTGGGAAAAACTGTTTTTT. Translating it yields CASSSRGGFWEKLFF.

The V gene is TRBV19, the J gene TRBJ2-1; the D is unclear. Germline-derived CDR1 and CDR2 are LNHDA and SQIVND (reference sequence). V was trimmed by 6 bases and J by 3 bases, leaving 12 bases between them. The CDR3 length is 14 residues. This chain's CDR3 is CASSPGVNYNEQFF. CDR3 coding DNA: TGTGCCAGTAGCCCAGGCGTCAACTACAATGAGCAGTTCTTC.

The chain has TRBV28 and TRBJ2-5; TRBD1 matches 8 bases. The DNA end is a closer match to TRBJ2-7, so the J assignment may be wrong. CDR1 and CDR2 (germline): MDHEN, SYDVKM. The CDR3 length is 14 residues. The CDR3 protein is CASSPQRTGREQYF. In DNA, the CDR3 is TGTGCCAGCAGTCCCCAAAGGACAGGGCGCGAGCAGTACTTC.

The chain has TRBV6-1 and TRBJ2-1, with 8 bases identical to TRBD1. From germline, CDR1 is MNHNS and CDR2 SASEGT. Trimming removed 2 bases from V and 8 bases from J; junction bases left unmatched: 5. CDR3 length: 14 residues. The CDR3 DNA reads as TGTGCCAGCAGTGAAATCAGGGGGCCTTATGAGCAGTTCTTC. Translation: CASSEIRGPYEQFF.

In its sample, this clone was seen once. Just one base apart from a much larger clone, this may be a read error. This chain links TRBV7-2 with TRBJ2-1; no firm D call. Germline V gene lookup returns CDR1 SGHTA and CDR2 FQGNSA. The V and J ends lost 5 bases and 4 bases respectively, with 3 bases between them. CDR3 length: 11 amino acids. The CDR3 is CASSAYNEQFF. Here the CDR3 DNA reads TGTGCCAGCAGCGCATACAATGAGCAGTTCTTC.

The chain recombines TRBV19 with TRBJ2-3; 9 bases line up with TRBD1. J was trimmed by 6 bases and V by 6 bases; bases with no gene match: 10. Germline lookup yields CDR1 LNHDA and CDR2 SQIVND (reference sequence). CDR3 length equals 15 residues. CDR3 coding DNA: TGTGCCAGTAGACGAACCGGGACAGGGTGGGATACGCAGTATTTT. Amino acid sequence: CASRRTGTGWDTQYF. Complete variable domain (other parts from reference TRBV19 and TRBJ2-3): DGGITQSPKYLFRKEGQNVTLSCEQNLNHDAMYWYRQDPGQGLRLIYYSQIVNDFQKGDIAEGYSVSREKKESFPLTVTSAQKNPTAFYLCASRRTGTGWDTQYFGPGTRLTVL.

Only one count was recorded for this clone. The chain recombines TRBV11-2 with TRBJ2-7, with unresolved D. Germline V gene data show CDR1 as SGHAT and CDR2 as FQNNGV. With 0 bases removed from V and 1 base from J, the gap between germline ends came to 7 bases. CDR3 length: 14 residues. The CDR3 here is CASSLDYQSYEQYF. Written as DNA, the CDR3 is TGTGCCAGCAGCTTAGATTATCAGTCCTACGAGCAGTACTTC.

This clone appeared a single time. CDR3 bases: TGTGCCAGCAGTTTATCGTGGGGCAGGGGGCTTGGGAGCACTGAAGCTTTCTTT. It encodes CASSLSWGRGLGSTEAFF. The gene calls are TRBV27 and TRBJ1-1; TRBD1 matches at 8 bases. Trimming at V came to 0 bases and at J to 4 bases, leaving 13 bases not matched to a gene. Germline CDR1 MNHEY, CDR2 SMNVEV (reference sequence). This CDR3 spans 18 amino acids.

Points on this clone: The sample carries other DNA sequences with the same CDR3. This rearrangement joins TRBV28 to TRBJ2-7; D gene ambiguous. Germline values: CDR1 MDHEN, CDR2 SYDVKM. V gave up 6 bases and J gave up 3 bases, with 9 bases separating them. The CDR3 runs to 12 residues. CDR3 amino acids: CASSFSYYEQYF. CDR3 DNA: TGTGCCAGCAGCTTTTCTTACTACGAGCAGTACTTC.

This clone was detected only a few times. The chain recombines TRBV28 with TRBJ2-5; D gene unclear. The DNA end is more similar to TRBJ2-7, so the J call may be wrong. CDR1 is MDHEN and CDR2 is SYDVKM in the germline V gene. This CDR3 comprises 14 residues. The CDR3 DNA is TGTGCCAGCAGTGACAATCCAAGCTCCTACGAGCAGTACTTC. Residues: CASSDNPSSYEQYF.

The chain joins TRBV18 to TRBJ2-7, with D tentatively TRBD1 or TRBD2 (5 bases each). The V and J ends lost 5 bases and 3 bases respectively, with 14 bases between them. Germline-derived CDR1 and CDR2 are KGHSH and LQKENI. CDR3 length equals 14 residues. CDR3 sequence reads: CASSSGAAGYEQYF. The CDR3 DNA is TGTGCCAGCTCATCCGGGGCTGCCGGCTACGAGCAGTACTTC.

V gene TRBV7-8 combines with J gene TRBJ2-3; maybe TRBD2 (5 bases). Trimming cost V 4 bases and J 3 bases, with 11 bases left between them. Germline CDR1 and CDR2: SGHVS and FQNEAQ. The length of the CDR3 is 14 residues. The DNA of the CDR3 is TGTGCCAGCAGCTCTCTCGGGGTGACAGATACGCAGTATTTT. Its protein is CASSSLGVTDTQYF.

V is TRBV5-4 and J is TRBJ1-1; D is undetermined. The CDR3 totals 13 residues. Trimming took off 0 bases at V and 4 bases at J, with 7 bases between the two ends. In germline, CDR1 is SGHNT, CDR2 YYREEE (reference sequence). This CDR3 is CASSLAVGTEAFF. The CDR3 nucleotides are TGTGCCAGCAGCTTGGCCGTGGGCACTGAAGCTTTCTTT.

The chain uses TRBV18 and TRBJ2-7; D is ambiguous. V lost 3 bases, J lost 6 bases, and 18 bases lay in between. CDR1 is KGHSH and CDR2 is LQKENI in the germline V gene. This CDR3 spans 15 amino acids. The CDR3 is CASSPYTNPESEQYF. The CDR3 region has the DNA TGTGCCAGCTCACCCTACACAAACCCCGAATCCGAGCAGTACTTC.

This clone has only a few counts. The chain uses TRBV25-1 and TRBJ2-1; perhaps TRBD2 as D (6 bases). The V end lost 5 bases, the J end lost 8 bases, and 25 bases lay between the germline ends. Germline CDR1 is MGHDK and CDR2 is SYGVNS. The length of the CDR3 is 17 residues. DNA for the CDR3: TGTGCCAGCAGTAGGTCAGGCGCCGGACTTCGGGGGTATGAGCAGTTCTTC. This translates into CASSRSGAGLRGYEQFF.